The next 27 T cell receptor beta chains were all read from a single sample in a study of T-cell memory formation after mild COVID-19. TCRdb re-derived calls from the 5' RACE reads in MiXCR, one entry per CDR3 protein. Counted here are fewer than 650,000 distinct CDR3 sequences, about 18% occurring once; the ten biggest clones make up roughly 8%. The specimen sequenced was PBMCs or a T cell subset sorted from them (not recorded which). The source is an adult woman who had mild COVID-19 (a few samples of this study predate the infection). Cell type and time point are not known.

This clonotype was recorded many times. The CDR3 region has the DNA TGTGCCAGCAGCCCACGTCTAGCGGGGGGGCAGCAGTTCTTC. This encodes CASSPRLAGGQQFF. The chain links TRBV7-6 to TRBJ2-1; 12 bases match TRBD2. CDR1 SGHVS and CDR2 FNYEAQ come from the germline V gene. The CDR3 length is 14 residues. The trim removed 5 bases at V and 11 bases at J, leaving 7 bases unmatched.

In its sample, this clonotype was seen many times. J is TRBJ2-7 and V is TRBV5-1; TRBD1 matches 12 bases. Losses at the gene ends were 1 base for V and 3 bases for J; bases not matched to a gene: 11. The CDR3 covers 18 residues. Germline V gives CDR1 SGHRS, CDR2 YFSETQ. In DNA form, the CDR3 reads TGCGCCAGCAGCTTGTCCGGGACAGGGGGCGGTTTTGTCTACGAGCAGTACTTC. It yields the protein CASSLSGTGGGFVYEQYF.

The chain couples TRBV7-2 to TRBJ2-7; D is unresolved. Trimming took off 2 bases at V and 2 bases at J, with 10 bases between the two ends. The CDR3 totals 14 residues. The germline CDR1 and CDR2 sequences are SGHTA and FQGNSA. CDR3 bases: TGTGCCAGCAGCTTAACGAGGAGTACCTACGAGCAGTACTTC. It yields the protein CASSLTRSTYEQYF. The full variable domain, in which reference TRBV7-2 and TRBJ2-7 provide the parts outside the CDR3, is GAGVSQSPSNKVTEKGKDVELRCDPISGHTALYWYRQSLGQGLEFLIYFQGNSAPDKSGLPSDRFSAERTGGSVSTLTIQRTQQEDSAVYLCASSLTRSTYEQYFGPGTRLTVT.

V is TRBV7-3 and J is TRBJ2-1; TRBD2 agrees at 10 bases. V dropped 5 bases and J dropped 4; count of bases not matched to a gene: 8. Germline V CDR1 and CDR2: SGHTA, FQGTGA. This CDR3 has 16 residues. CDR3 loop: CASSPLSGGYYNEQFF. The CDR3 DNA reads TGTGCCAGCAGCCCACTTAGCGGGGGGTATTACAATGAGCAGTTCTTC.

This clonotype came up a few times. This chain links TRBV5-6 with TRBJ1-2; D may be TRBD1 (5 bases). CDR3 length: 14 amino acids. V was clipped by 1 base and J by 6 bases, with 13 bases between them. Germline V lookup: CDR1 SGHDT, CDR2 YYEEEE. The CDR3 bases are TGTGCCAGCAGCTTGAATGCGGGGGTTAATGGCTACACCTTC. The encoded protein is CASSLNAGVNGYTF.

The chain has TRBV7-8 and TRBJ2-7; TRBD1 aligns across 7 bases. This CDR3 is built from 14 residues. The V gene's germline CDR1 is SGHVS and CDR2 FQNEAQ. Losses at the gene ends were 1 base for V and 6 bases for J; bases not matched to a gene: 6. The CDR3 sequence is CASSLDGDSREQYF. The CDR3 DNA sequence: TGTGCCAGCAGCTTAGATGGGGACAGTCGCGAGCAGTACTTC.

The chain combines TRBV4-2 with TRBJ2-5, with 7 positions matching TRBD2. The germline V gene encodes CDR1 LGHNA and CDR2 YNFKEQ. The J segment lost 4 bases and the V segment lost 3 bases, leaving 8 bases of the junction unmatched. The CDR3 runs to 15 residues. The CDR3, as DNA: TGTGCCAGCAGCCAGGGCTCTAGCGGACGAGAGACCCAGTACTTC. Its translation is CASSQGSSGRETQYF.

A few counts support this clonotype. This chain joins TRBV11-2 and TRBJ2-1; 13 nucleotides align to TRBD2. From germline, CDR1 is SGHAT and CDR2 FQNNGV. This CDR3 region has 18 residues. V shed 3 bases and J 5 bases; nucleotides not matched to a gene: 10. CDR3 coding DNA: TGTGCCAGCAGCTTCGGCCTACTAGCGGGAGGGTCCAACAATGAGCAGTTCTTC. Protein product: CASSFGLLAGGSNNEQFF.

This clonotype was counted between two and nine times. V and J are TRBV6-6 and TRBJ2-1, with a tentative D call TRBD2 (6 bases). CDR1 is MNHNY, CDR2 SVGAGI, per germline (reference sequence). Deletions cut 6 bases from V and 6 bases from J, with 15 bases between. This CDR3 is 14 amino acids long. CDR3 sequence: CASRRDSLGNEQFF. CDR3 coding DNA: TGTGCCAGCAGACGGGACTCCCTGGGCAATGAGCAGTTCTTC.

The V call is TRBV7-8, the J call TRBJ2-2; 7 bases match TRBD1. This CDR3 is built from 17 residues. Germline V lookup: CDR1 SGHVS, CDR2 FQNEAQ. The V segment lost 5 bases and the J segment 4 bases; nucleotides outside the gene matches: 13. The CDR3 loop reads CASSLFWTTGLTGELFF. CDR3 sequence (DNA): TGTGCCAGCAGCCTCTTTTGGACGACAGGGCTCACCGGGGAGCTGTTTTTT.

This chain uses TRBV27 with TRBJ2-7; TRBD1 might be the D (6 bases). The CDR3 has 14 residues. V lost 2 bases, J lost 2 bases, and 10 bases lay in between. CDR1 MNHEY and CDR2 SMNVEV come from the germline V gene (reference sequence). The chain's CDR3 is CASSLTRGPYEQYF. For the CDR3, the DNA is TGTGCCAGCAGTTTAACCAGGGGTCCCTACGAGCAGTACTTC.

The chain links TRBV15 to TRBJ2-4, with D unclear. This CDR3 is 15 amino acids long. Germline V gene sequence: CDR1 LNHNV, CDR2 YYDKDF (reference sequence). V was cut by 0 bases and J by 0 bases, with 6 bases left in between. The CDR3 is CATSREALAKNIQYF. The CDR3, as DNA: TGTGCCACCAGCAGAGAGGCCTTAGCCAAAAACATTCAGTACTTC.

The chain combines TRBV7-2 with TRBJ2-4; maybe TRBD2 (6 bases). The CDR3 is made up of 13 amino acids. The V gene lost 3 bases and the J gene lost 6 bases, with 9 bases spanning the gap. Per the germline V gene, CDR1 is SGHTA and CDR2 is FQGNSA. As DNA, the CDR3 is TGTGCCAGCAGCTTGGCCGGGGGAAACATTCAGTACTTC. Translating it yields CASSLAGGNIQYF. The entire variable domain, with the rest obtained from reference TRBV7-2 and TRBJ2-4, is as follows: GAGVSQSPSNKVTEKGKDVELRCDPISGHTALYWYRQSLGQGLEFLIYFQGNSAPDKSGLPSDRFSAERTGGSVSTLTIQRTQQEDSAVYLCASSLAGGNIQYFGAGTRLSVL.

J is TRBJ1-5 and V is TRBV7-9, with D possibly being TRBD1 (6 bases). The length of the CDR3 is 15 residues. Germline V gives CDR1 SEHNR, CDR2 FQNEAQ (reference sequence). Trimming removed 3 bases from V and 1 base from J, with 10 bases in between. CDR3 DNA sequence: TGTGCCAGCAGCTTTGGGGGGCCAAGCAATCAGCCCCAGCATTTT. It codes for CASSFGGPSNQPQHF.

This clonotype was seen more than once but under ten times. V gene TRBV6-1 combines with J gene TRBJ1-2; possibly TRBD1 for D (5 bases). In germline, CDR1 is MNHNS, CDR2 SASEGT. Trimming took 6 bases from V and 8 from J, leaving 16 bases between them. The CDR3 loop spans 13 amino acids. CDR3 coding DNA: TGTGCCAGCAGAAACAGGCCCAGTGGGGGCTACACCTTC. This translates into CASRNRPSGGYTF.

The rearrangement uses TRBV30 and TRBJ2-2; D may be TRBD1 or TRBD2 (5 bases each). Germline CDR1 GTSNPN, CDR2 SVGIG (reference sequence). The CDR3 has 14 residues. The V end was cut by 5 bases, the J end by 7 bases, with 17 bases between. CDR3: CAWRRGARGGELFF. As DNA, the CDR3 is TGTGCCTGGCGGAGAGGGGCGAGAGGCGGGGAGCTGTTTTTT.

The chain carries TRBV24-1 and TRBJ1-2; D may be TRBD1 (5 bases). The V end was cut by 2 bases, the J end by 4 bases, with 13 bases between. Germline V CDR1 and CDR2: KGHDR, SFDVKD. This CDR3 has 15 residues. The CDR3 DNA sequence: TGTGCCACCAGTGATTCCCCGAAAGGGACCTATGGCTACACCTTC. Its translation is CATSDSPKGTYGYTF.

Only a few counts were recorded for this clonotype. DNA of the CDR3: TGCAGTGCTAGAGCCCGACCACGGGACATATCCTCGAACACCGGGGAGCTGTTTTTT. Protein sequence: CSARARPRDISSNTGELFF. The chain has TRBV20-1 and TRBJ2-2, with D possibly being TRBD1 (6 bases). V dropped 1 base and J dropped 0 bases, with 21 bases sitting between them. Germline V gene sequence: CDR1 DFQATT, CDR2 SNEGSKA (reference sequence). The CDR3 spans 19 residues.

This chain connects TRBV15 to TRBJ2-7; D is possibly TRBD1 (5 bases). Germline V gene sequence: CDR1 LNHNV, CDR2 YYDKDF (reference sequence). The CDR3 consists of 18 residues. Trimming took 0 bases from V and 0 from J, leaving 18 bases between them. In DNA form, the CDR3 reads TGTGCCACCAGCAGAGATAGTCCCCGAGACAGCAGCTCCTACGAGCAGTACTTC. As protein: CATSRDSPRDSSSYEQYF.

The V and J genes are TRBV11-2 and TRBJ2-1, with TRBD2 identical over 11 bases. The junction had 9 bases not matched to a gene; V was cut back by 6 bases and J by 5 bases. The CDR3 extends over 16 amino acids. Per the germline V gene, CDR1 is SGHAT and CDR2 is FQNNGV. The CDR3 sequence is CASRPTSGSSHNEQFF. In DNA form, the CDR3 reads TGTGCCAGCAGACCCACTAGCGGGAGTAGCCACAATGAGCAGTTCTTC. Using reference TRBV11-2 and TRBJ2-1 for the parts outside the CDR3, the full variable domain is EAGVAQSPRYKIIEKRQSVAFWCNPISGHATLYWYQQILGQGPKLLIQFQNNGVVDDSQLPKDRFSAERLKGVDSTLKIQPAKLEDSAVYLCASRPTSGSSHNEQFFGPGTRLTVL.

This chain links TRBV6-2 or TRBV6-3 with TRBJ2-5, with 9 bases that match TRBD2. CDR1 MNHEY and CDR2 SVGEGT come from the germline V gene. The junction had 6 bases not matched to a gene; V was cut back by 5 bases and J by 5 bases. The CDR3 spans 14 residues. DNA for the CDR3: TGTGCCAGCAGTCCTAGCGGGAAGGGGGAGACCCAGTACTTC. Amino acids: CASSPSGKGETQYF.

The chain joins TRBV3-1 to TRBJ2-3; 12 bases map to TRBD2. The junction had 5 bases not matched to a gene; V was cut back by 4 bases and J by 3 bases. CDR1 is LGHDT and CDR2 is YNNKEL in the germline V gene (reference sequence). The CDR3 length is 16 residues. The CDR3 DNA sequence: TGTGCCAGCAGCCCTCGACTAGCGGGAGTAACAGATACGCAGTATTTT. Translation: CASSPRLAGVTDTQYF.

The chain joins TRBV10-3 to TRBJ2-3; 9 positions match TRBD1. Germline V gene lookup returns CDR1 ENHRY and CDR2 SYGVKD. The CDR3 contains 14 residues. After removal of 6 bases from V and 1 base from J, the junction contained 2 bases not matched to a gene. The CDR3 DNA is TGTGCCATCAGGGGGGACAGGGGCACAGATACGCAGTATTTT. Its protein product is CAIRGDRGTDTQYF.

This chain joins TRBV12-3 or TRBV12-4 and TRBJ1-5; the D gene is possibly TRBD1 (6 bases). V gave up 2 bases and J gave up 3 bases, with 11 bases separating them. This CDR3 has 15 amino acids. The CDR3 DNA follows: TGTGCCAGCAGTTTATCAGGGGAAACCAATCAGCCCCAGCATTTT. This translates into CASSLSGETNQPQHF.

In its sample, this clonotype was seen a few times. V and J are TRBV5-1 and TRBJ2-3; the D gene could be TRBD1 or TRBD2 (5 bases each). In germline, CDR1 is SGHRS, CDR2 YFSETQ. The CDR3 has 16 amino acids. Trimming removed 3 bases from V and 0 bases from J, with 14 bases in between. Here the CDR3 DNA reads TGCGCCAGCAGCTCCTCTCCGGGACCCAGCACAGATACGCAGTATTTT. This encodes CASSSSPGPSTDTQYF.

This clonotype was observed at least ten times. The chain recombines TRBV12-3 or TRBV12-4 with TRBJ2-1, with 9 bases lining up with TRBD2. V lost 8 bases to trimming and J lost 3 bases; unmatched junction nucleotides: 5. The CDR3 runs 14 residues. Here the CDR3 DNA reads TGTGCCAGCGGGAATAGCGGGGGCTACAATGAGCAGTTCTTC. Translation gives CASGNSGGYNEQFF.

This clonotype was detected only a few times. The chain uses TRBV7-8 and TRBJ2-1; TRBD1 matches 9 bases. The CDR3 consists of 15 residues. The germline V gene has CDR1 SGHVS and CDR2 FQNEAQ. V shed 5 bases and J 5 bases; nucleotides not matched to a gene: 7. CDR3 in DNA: TGTGCCAGCAGCCCCGCACAGGGGGCCAACAATGAGCAGTTCTTC. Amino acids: CASSPAQGANNEQFF. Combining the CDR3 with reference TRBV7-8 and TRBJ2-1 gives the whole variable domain GAGVSQSPRYKVAKRGQDVALRCDPISGHVSLFWYQQALGQGPEFLTYFQNEAQLDKSGLPSDRFFAERPEGSVSTLKIQRTQQEDSAVYLCASSPAQGANNEQFFGPGTRLTVL.